This TCR beta chain originates from a study of cytomegalovirus exposure and HLA in healthy donors (dated by TCRdb to 2016 to 2017). At the level of the whole study: A later analysis indicated that the 100 to 150 validation repertoires were generated on the platform also employed for the 700 or so repertoires of the first cohort. The study aimed to test whether cataloging public T cell receptors could reveal signatures of past pathogen exposure. In addition to the first cohort of about 650 subjects, a separate validation cohort of some 120 different subjects was used. High-throughput TCR immunosequencing, statistical association of individual TCRs with disease status, and machine learning were combined to predict cytomegalovirus infection status.

The receptor library was made with the immunoSEQ multiplex PCR assay. As for the authors' bioinformatics: To diagnose cytomegalovirus status from the catalog of TCR beta chain sequences, a statistical classification framework was built. The immuneACCESS repertoire file appears here via TCRdb, limited to in-frame rearrangements. These files lack a portion of the clones; in checked studies, under half of the deficit traces to unresolved V genes, and the cause of the others is not known. V and J calls and clone size are those listed in that table; D and trimming were worked out from the DNA. The sample table shows approximately 200,000 clones, and 85% to 90% are seen once. The top ten clones comprise 2.9% of the sample. Comments on this clone: The antigen it recognizes is unknown. No base quality information exists; no much larger clone differs at one position.

Broad study findings and their caveats: Of the cluster scores, about 94% were above 0 in a later analysis, which found that TCRs clustered in the first cohort also tended to co-occur in the approximately 110 validation repertoires. The study gave a list of about 160 TCR beta chains associated with cytomegalovirus. In vitro tests confirmed that a few of the cytomegalovirus-associated TCR beta chains recognize cytomegalovirus antigens. While some public TCRs were present in many individuals, most TCR sequences turned up only very rarely across donors. The validation cohort had no HLA typing available for a later analysis, so co-occurrence within that cohort was assessed over all 120 or so repertoires. According to the authors, the approach could potentially be generalized to other disease states and immunological phenotypes. The classifier was reported to diagnose cytomegalovirus status with high specificity and sensitivity in both the original cohort and the validation cohort.

Taken from cysteine to phenylalanine, the CDR3 has 18 residues. This entry keeps only the CDR3 DNA: 54 bases, framed from base 1. V ends up 2 bases short and J 6 bases short, with an unmatched junction base count of 14. CDR1 and CDR2 (SGHAT, FQNNGV) derive from the germline V gene. The donors belonged to the validation cohort of over a hundred subjects, which was separate from the roughly 670-subject first cohort. Sample: PBMCs. The sequence was obtained from a woman under 30 in good health and CMV-seronegative. The chain uses TRBV11-2 and TRBJ2-5, with 11 junctional bases fitting TRBD2. The DNA reads TGTGCCAGCAGCTTAAACGGGTTGACTAGCGGGAATGGGAAGACCCAGTACTTC. Its translation reads: CASSLNGLTSGNGKTQYF.